The next 22 T cell receptor beta chains were all read from a single sample in a study of cytomegalovirus exposure and HLA in healthy donors. 60 Vbeta and 13 Jbeta primers were used in PCR. Profiled with immunoSEQ multiplex PCR; TCRdb holds only in-frame clones, not every one. The data contain roughly 100,000 clones, approximately 70% of them singletons. Source material: PBMCs. The receptors were sampled from a boy aged 5-17 years in good health and CMV-seronegative.

The genes are TRBV5-5 and TRBJ1-2, with a tentative D call TRBD1 (5 bases). Germline V lookup: CDR1 SGHKS, CDR2 YYEKEE (reference sequence). CDR3 length: 15 residues. V lost 5 bases and J lost 0, with 14 bases in between. The CDR3 DNA sequence: TGTGCCAGCAGTCGCCGGGACTTCTCTAACTATGGCTACACCTTC. It is translated as CASSRRDFSNYGYTF.

The chain combines TRBV27 with TRBJ2-1; the match to TRBD2 covers 13 bases. The CDR3 runs 20 residues. Germline values: CDR1 MNHEY, CDR2 SMNVEV (reference sequence). J lost 4 bases, V lost 4 bases, and 16 bases had no gene match. CDR3 in amino acids: CASSYRGTSGAPRGYNEQFF. CDR3 nucleotide sequence: TGTGCCAGCAGTTATAGGGGGACTAGCGGGGCCCCACGGGGTTACAATGAGCAGTTCTTC.

V and J are TRBV19 and TRBJ1-1, with 8 positions matching TRBD1. Trimming took 5 bases from V and 10 from J; bases not matched to a gene: 9. Germline V gene sequence: CDR1 LNHDA, CDR2 SQIVND (reference sequence). The CDR3 has 13 amino acids. CDR3 loop: CASSPDRGIGAFF. Written as DNA, the CDR3 is TGTGCCAGTAGTCCCGACAGGGGAATCGGAGCTTTCTTT.

This chain joins TRBV5-1 and TRBJ1-4, with a possible D match to TRBD1 (6 bases). CDR1 and CDR2 (germline): SGHRS, YFSETQ. Trimming left V 5 bases short and J 5 bases short, with 16 bases between. The CDR3 covers 15 residues. The CDR3 DNA sequence: TGCGCCAGCAGGGGGGCGGCAGGGCAAAATGAAAAACTGTTTTTT. Residues: CASRGAAGQNEKLFF. The variable domain in full, with the rest retrieved from reference TRBV5-1 and TRBJ1-4, is KAGVTQTPRYLIKTRGQQVTLSCSPISGHRSVSWYQQTPGQGLQFLFEYFSETQRNKGNFPGRFSGRQFSNSRSEMNVSTLELGDSALYLCASRGAAGQNEKLFFGSGTQLSVL.

Points on this clone: This sample also contains other DNA sequences that code for the same CDR3. The chain recombines TRBV7-2 with TRBJ2-1; 7 bases line up with TRBD2. Germline CDR1 SGHTA, CDR2 FQGNSA. CDR3 length: 16 residues. Trimming cost V 5 bases and J 6 bases; bases outside gene matches: 13. The CDR3 coding sequence is TGTGCCAGCAGCCCAGCTAGCGGAGGGGCCGCCAATGAGCAGTTCTTC. This gives the protein CASSPASGGAANEQFF.

The chain carries TRBV28 and TRBJ2-6; D gene uncertain. This CDR3 has 17 amino acids. V was cut by 4 bases and J by 0 bases, with 13 bases left in between. Germline CDR1 is MDHEN and CDR2 is SYDVKM. The CDR3 reads CASSSFWATSGANVLTF. Here the CDR3 DNA reads TGTGCCAGCAGTTCATTTTGGGCAACCTCTGGGGCCAACGTCCTGACTTTC.

A few counts support this clone. This sequence joins TRBV6-6 and TRBJ1-1; D possibly corresponds to TRBD1 (5 bases). V shed 4 bases and J shed 3 bases, with 12 bases lying between them. The CDR3 covers 14 residues. Germline loops: CDR1 MNHNY, CDR2 SVGAGI (reference sequence). The CDR3 sequence: CASSSPGVDTEAFF. DNA of the CDR3: TGTGCCAGCAGTTCCCCGGGGGTTGACACTGAAGCTTTCTTT.

The chain has TRBV7-9 and TRBJ1-6; D is ambiguous. Trimming removed 3 bases at V and 8 bases at J, with 11 bases between. In germline, CDR1 is SEHNR, CDR2 FQNEAQ (reference sequence). This CDR3 comprises 14 residues. CDR3 nucleotides: TGTGCCAGCAGCTTCGGAGGGATGGATTCACCCCTCCACTTT. This sequence encodes CASSFGGMDSPLHF.

The chain employs TRBV5-6 and TRBJ2-4; no clear D gene. V lost 4 bases to trimming and J lost 6 bases, with 14 bases between them. Germline V gene data show CDR1 as SGHDT and CDR2 as YYEEEE. The length of the CDR3 is 14 residues. Here the CDR3 DNA reads TGTGCCAGCAGCGGCGACACCGCAAGAAACATTCAGTACTTC. Translation: CASSGDTARNIQYF.

This clone was recorded once. The rearrangement joins TRBV7-2 to TRBJ2-2; 9 positions agree with TRBD2. Germline V CDR1 and CDR2: SGHTA, FQGNSA. With 5 bases clipped from V and 4 bases from J, the junction kept 11 bases outside the gene matches. The CDR3 runs 17 residues. The CDR3 nucleotides read TGTGCCAGCAGCCGAAGCCTAGCGGGAAGCTTCACCGGGGAGCTGTTTTTT. Protein: CASSRSLAGSFTGELFF.

V gene TRBV19 combines with J gene TRBJ1-1; the D gene is possibly TRBD1 (5 bases). CDR3 length: 11 residues. Trimming took 9 bases from V and 11 from J, leaving 16 bases between them. Germline V gene sequence: CDR1 LNHDA, CDR2 SQIVND (reference sequence). CDR3 loop: CASRSGGRAFF. The DNA of the CDR3 is TGTGCCAGCAGGTCCGGGGGGAGGGCTTTCTTT.

The gene calls are TRBV6-5 and TRBJ1-2, with D possibly TRBD1 on 5 matching bases. CDR1 is MNHEY, CDR2 SVGAGI, per germline. Deletions cut 7 bases from V and 8 bases from J, with 17 bases between. CDR3 length: 13 residues. DNA of the CDR3: TGTGCCAGCACCCCGGGGGGTTCGGGCGGCTACACCTTC. Its protein product is CASTPGGSGGYTF.

The V gene is TRBV2, the J gene TRBJ2-1, with 14 bases that match TRBD2. The germline CDR1 and CDR2 sequences are SNHLY and FYNNEI. J was trimmed by 10 bases and V by 6 bases; bases with no gene match: 5. The CDR3 covers 14 residues. The DNA of the CDR3 is TGTGCCAGCAGGGGACTAGCGGGGGCTGGGGAGCAGTTCTTC. Amino acid sequence: CASRGLAGAGEQFF.

The rearrangement joins TRBV5-6 to TRBJ2-7, with 11 positions matching TRBD1. V shed 4 bases and J 6 bases; nucleotides not matched to a gene: 6. The CDR3 consists of 14 residues. Germline CDR1 is SGHDT and CDR2 is YYEEEE. CDR3 sequence: CASSLGQGVTEQYF. DNA for the CDR3: TGTGCCAGCAGCCTGGGACAGGGGGTCACCGAGCAGTACTTC.

A note on this clone: Germline is not matched at one junction end, which may reflect a read error. The chain couples TRBV6-5 to TRBJ2-1; D unresolved. Germline lookup yields CDR1 MNHEY and CDR2 SVGAGI. This CDR3 contains 12 residues. For the CDR3, the DNA is TGTGCCAGCAGTTACTCGGCTGGGCCACCCCTCTTC. Protein sequence: CASSYSAGPPLF.

V usage is TRBV2 and J usage is TRBJ2-5; D not certain. This CDR3 is 13 amino acids long. The V end lost 0 bases, the J end lost 0 bases, and 2 bases lay between the germline ends. Looked up from germline, CDR1 is SNHLY and CDR2 is FYNNEI. CDR3 amino acids: CASSEAYQETQYF. In nucleotides, the CDR3 is TGTGCCAGCAGTGAAGCCTACCAAGAGACCCAGTACTTC. The entire variable domain, with the rest obtained from reference TRBV2 and TRBJ2-5, is as follows: EPEVTQTPSHQVTQMGQEVILRCVPISNHLYFYWYRQILGQKVEFLVSFYNNEISEKSEIFDDQFSVERPDGSNFTLKIRSTKLEDSAMYFCASSEAYQETQYFGPGTRLLVL.

This clone was detected only a few times. The CDR3 DNA sequence: TGTGCCAGCAGTTCTGGGCCCCAGCCCCAGCATTTT. Translating it yields CASSSGPQPQHF. The rearrangement links TRBV27 to TRBJ1-5, with D unclear. V lost 4 bases, J lost 7 bases, and 8 bases lay in between. The CDR3 covers 12 residues. Germline V gives CDR1 MNHEY, CDR2 SMNVEV (reference sequence).

The chain joins TRBV27 to TRBJ1-6; 10 bases are shared with TRBD1. The CDR3 runs 18 residues. CDR1 and CDR2 (germline): MNHEY, SMNVEV (reference sequence). With 1 base clipped from V and 11 bases from J, the junction kept 14 bases outside the gene matches. The CDR3 nucleotides read TGTGCCAGCAGTTTATTCTGGGACAGGGGCCCTTTGGAAGCACCCCTCCACTTT. Its translation is CASSLFWDRGPLEAPLHF.

The chain joins TRBV28 to TRBJ2-7, with 8 bases lining up with TRBD1. Germline V lookup: CDR1 MDHEN, CDR2 SYDVKM. The CDR3 totals 15 residues. The V gene end was trimmed by 3 bases and the J gene end by 0 bases; junction bases not matched to a gene: 4. In nucleotides, the CDR3 is TGTGCCAGCAGTTTTCGGGGACAGGCCTCCTACGAGCAGTACTTC. Its protein product is CASSFRGQASYEQYF.

The chain recombines TRBV4-1 with TRBJ1-2; tentatively, D is TRBD1 (6 bases). Trimming left V 3 bases short and J 3 bases short, with 17 bases between. The CDR3 is 16 residues long. Germline values: CDR1 MGHRA, CDR2 YSYEKL. The CDR3 loop is CASSQGLFRGYYGYTF. In DNA, the CDR3 is TGCGCCAGCAGCCAGGGCCTTTTCAGGGGATACTATGGCTACACCTTC.

This clone has only a few counts. This sequence joins TRBV7-6 and TRBJ2-5, with D possibly being TRBD2 (5 bases). Germline V gene sequence: CDR1 SGHVS, CDR2 FNYEAQ. This CDR3 is 14 amino acids long. Trimming took 1 base from V and 5 from J, leaving 11 bases between them. This chain's CDR3 is CASSLVGGWETQYF. The CDR3 DNA sequence: TGTGCCAGCAGCTTAGTGGGCGGGTGGGAGACCCAGTACTTC.

This chain uses TRBV27 with TRBJ2-3, with 11 bases that match TRBD2. Germline V gene data show CDR1 as MNHEY and CDR2 as SMNVEV (reference sequence). This CDR3 region has 15 residues. With V trimmed by 6 bases and J by 5 bases, 7 bases remained unmatched. In nucleotides, the CDR3 is TGTGCCAGCAGACCGACTAGCGGGATGGGAGATACGCAGTATTTT. Its protein is CASRPTSGMGDTQYF.